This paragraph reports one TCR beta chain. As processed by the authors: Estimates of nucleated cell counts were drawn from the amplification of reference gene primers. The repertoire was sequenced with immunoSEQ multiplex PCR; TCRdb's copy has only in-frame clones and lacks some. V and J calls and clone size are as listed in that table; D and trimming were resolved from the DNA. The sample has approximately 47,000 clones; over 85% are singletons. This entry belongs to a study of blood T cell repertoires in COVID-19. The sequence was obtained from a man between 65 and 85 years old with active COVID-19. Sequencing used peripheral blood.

In DNA form, the CDR3 reads TGTGCCAGTAGTATTTTAAAGGCAGGGGGCTCCTACGAGCAGTACTTC. It codes for CASSILKAGGSYEQYF. The V gene is TRBV19, the J gene TRBJ2-7; 7 bases fit TRBD1. The CDR3 contains 16 residues. After removal of 3 bases from V and 0 bases from J, the junction contained 8 bases not matched to a gene. Germline loops: CDR1 LNHDA, CDR2 SQIVND (reference sequence).